The next 25 T cell receptor beta chains were all read from a single sample in a study of blood T cell repertoires in COVID-19. Method: immunoSEQ multiplex PCR; TCRdb's copy keeps in-frame clones and lacks some. The sample includes approximately 170,000 clones, approximately 86% of them seen just once. Sequenced material: peripheral blood. The receptors come from a man aged 70-80 years with acute or convalescent COVID-19.

This chain uses TRBV5-1 with TRBJ2-7; 8 nucleotides match TRBD1. The CDR3 totals 16 residues. Trimming cost V 1 base and J 7 bases; bases outside gene matches: 13. Germline V lookup: CDR1 SGHRS, CDR2 YFSETQ. CDR3 sequence: CASSLSPGQGEGEQYF. DNA of the CDR3: TGCGCCAGCAGCTTGTCCCCCGGACAGGGCGAGGGAGAGCAGTACTTC.

The chain joins TRBV5-4 to TRBJ2-1, with unresolved D. Trimming pared 0 bases from V and 8 bases from J, leaving 9 bases between. The CDR3 sequence is 13 residues long. Germline CDR1 reads SGHNT; CDR2 reads YYREEE (reference sequence). The CDR3 nucleotides read TGTGCCAGCAGCTTGGACTCGCTAGATGAGCAGTTCTTC. Translating it yields CASSLDSLDEQFF.

The CDR3 nucleotides are TGTGCCAGCAGCCCCCGGACAGGGGAGTATGGCTACACCTTC. It specifies CASSPRTGEYGYTF. This chain connects TRBV5-4 to TRBJ1-2; TRBD1 agrees at 9 bases. Germline CDR1 and CDR2: SGHNT and YYREEE (reference sequence). The CDR3 extends over 14 amino acids. After removal of 4 bases from V and 5 bases from J, the junction contained 6 bases not matched to a gene.

This chain uses TRBV2 with TRBJ2-7; 9 positions agree with TRBD2. CDR1 is SNHLY, CDR2 FYNNEI, per germline. The CDR3 covers 13 residues. V shed 9 bases and J 4 bases; nucleotides not matched to a gene: 7. The CDR3 coding sequence is TGTGCCAGTACTGGACTAGCGATATACGAGCAGTACTTC. Translated, it gives CASTGLAIYEQYF.

This clone showed up just a few times. The V and J genes are TRBV11-2 and TRBJ1-5; TRBD1 might be the D (6 bases). CDR1 and CDR2 (germline): SGHAT, FQNNGV. The CDR3 covers 15 residues. Trimming pared 3 bases from V and 4 bases from J, leaving 13 bases between. CDR3 in DNA: TGTGCCAGCAGCTTCGGGACAAGAGAGAATCAGCCCCAGCATTTT. This translates into CASSFGTRENQPQHF.

This clone was detected a few times. J is TRBJ1-2 and V is TRBV10-3; TRBD1 aligns across 10 bases. The V and J ends lost 0 bases and 8 bases, in that order; junction bases with no gene match: 9. Per germline, CDR1 ENHRY and CDR2 SYGVKD. CDR3 length: 16 residues. The CDR3 DNA follows: TGTGCCATCAGTGAGTCCCGGGACAGGGGACGCCGGGGCTACACCTTC. It specifies CAISESRDRGRRGYTF.

The chain recombines TRBV7-2 with TRBJ1-6; D is uncertain. The germline gives CDR1 SGHTA, CDR2 FQGNSA. The CDR3 spans 13 residues. The V end was cut by 1 base, the J end by 7 bases, with 5 bases between. CDR3 in amino acids: CASSLVRNSPLHF. The DNA of the CDR3 is TGTGCCAGCAGCTTAGTGAGGAATTCACCCCTCCACTTT. The whole variable domain, remainder taken from reference TRBV7-2 and TRBJ1-6, is GAGVSQSPSNKVTEKGKDVELRCDPISGHTALYWYRQSLGQGLEFLIYFQGNSAPDKSGLPSDRFSAERTGGSVSTLTIQRTQQEDSAVYLCASSLVRNSPLHFGNGTRLTVT.

The chain has TRBV7-9 and TRBJ1-1; the D is unclear. The germline V gene encodes CDR1 SEHNR and CDR2 FQNEAQ (reference sequence). The V gene lost 5 bases and the J gene lost 1 base, with 8 bases spanning the gap. This CDR3 region has 13 residues. The chain's CDR3 is CASSPSPNTEAFF. Written as DNA, the CDR3 is TGTGCCAGCAGCCCAAGCCCGAACACTGAAGCTTTCTTT.

This chain connects TRBV12-3 or TRBV12-4 to TRBJ1-2; 7 nucleotides match TRBD1. Germline trimming cut 8 bases from V and 8 bases from J; bases unmatched to any gene: 11. The CDR3 has 13 residues. The CDR3 region is CASADVTGRGYTF. The CDR3, as DNA: TGTGCCAGCGCGGACGTGACAGGGAGAGGCTACACCTTC.

The rearrangement links TRBV7-3 to TRBJ1-3; 11 nucleotides agree with TRBD1. The CDR3 is made up of 15 amino acids. Germline loops: CDR1 SGHTA, CDR2 FQGTGA. The junction had 3 bases not matched to a gene; V was cut back by 4 bases and J by 4 bases. In nucleotides, the CDR3 is TGTGCCAGCAGCTGGACAGGGGGCGCCGGAAACACCATATATTTT. It specifies CASSWTGGAGNTIYF.

The chain has TRBV5-4 and TRBJ2-7; the match to TRBD1 covers 11 bases. Germline V CDR1 and CDR2: SGHNT, YYREEE (reference sequence). The CDR3 is 14 residues long. V shed 4 bases and J 4 bases; nucleotides not matched to a gene: 4. The DNA of the CDR3 is TGTGCCAGCAGCAGGACAGGGGGCTCGTACGAGCAGTACTTC. Its protein product is CASSRTGGSYEQYF.

The V call is TRBV28, the J call TRBJ1-4; weak D call: TRBD1 (6 bases). Germline V gene sequence: CDR1 MDHEN, CDR2 SYDVKM. The CDR3 is 16 residues long. V was clipped by 8 bases and J by 3 bases, with 19 bases between them. CDR3 DNA: TGTGCCAGCGGTGGGGGCACTGTGGGGGCTAATGAAAAACTGTTTTTT. It yields the protein CASGGGTVGANEKLFF.

This clone was counted a single time. The rearrangement uses TRBV27 and TRBJ1-2; 8 bases agree with TRBD1. Trimming at V came to 5 bases and at J to 6 bases, leaving 8 bases not matched to a gene. This CDR3 comprises 14 residues. Germline CDR1 MNHEY, CDR2 SMNVEV (reference sequence). The CDR3 loop is CASSPATGEHGYTF. The CDR3 DNA reads TGTGCCAGCAGTCCGGCGACAGGGGAGCATGGCTACACCTTC.

This chain connects TRBV18 to TRBJ1-2; 8 bases map to TRBD1. The junction had 7 bases not matched to a gene; V was cut back by 1 base and J by 3 bases. CDR1 KGHSH and CDR2 LQKENI come from the germline V gene. The CDR3 length is 16 residues. CDR3 nucleotide sequence: TGTGCCAGCTCACCACTCGCGACAGGGGTTGACTATGGCTACACCTTC. Its protein is CASSPLATGVDYGYTF.

The sample holds a few counts of this clone. This CDR3 is CASSPALGQGGMELFF. The CDR3, as DNA: TGCGCCAGCAGCCCCGCTCTTGGACAGGGAGGAATGGAACTGTTTTTT. The chain links TRBV5-1 to TRBJ1-4; 8 bases are shared with TRBD1. Germline values: CDR1 SGHRS, CDR2 YFSETQ. Losses at the gene ends were 4 bases for V and 12 bases for J; bases not matched to a gene: 17. The CDR3 extends over 16 amino acids.

The gene calls are TRBV19 and TRBJ2-2, with 8 bases lining up with TRBD2. The CDR3 extends over 14 amino acids. The trim removed 1 base at V and 7 bases at J, leaving 2 bases unmatched. Germline CDR1 LNHDA, CDR2 SQIVND (reference sequence). The CDR3 sequence: CASSIAGGVGELFF. The DNA for the CDR3 is TGTGCCAGTAGTATAGCGGGAGGGGTCGGGGAGCTGTTTTTT.

The chain is built from TRBV27 and TRBJ2-5; TRBD1 matches at 10 bases. In germline, CDR1 is MNHEY, CDR2 SMNVEV (reference sequence). Germline trimming cut 5 bases from V and 2 bases from J; bases unmatched to any gene: 11. CDR3 length: 17 residues. CDR3 sequence reads: CASSRGQGSGGQETQYF. CDR3 in DNA: TGTGCCAGCAGTCGGGGACAGGGGTCAGGAGGACAAGAGACCCAGTACTTC.

The chain couples TRBV5-4 to TRBJ2-3; D is possibly TRBD1 (6 bases). This CDR3 is 15 amino acids long. Germline V gene lookup returns CDR1 SGHNT and CDR2 YYREEE (reference sequence). V lost 5 bases, J lost 0 bases, and 13 bases lay in between. CDR3: CASSYWGPSTDTQYF. The DNA of the CDR3 is TGTGCCAGCAGTTACTGGGGGCCTAGCACAGATACGCAGTATTTT.

This clone was counted a single time. V is TRBV2 and J is TRBJ1-1; D possibly corresponds to TRBD1 (5 bases). CDR1 SNHLY and CDR2 FYNNEI come from the germline V gene. Between the trimmed V and J ends, which lost 6 bases and 0 bases, there was a span of 11 bases. This CDR3 is 14 amino acids long. This chain's CDR3 is CASRAGRLNTEAFF. The CDR3 coding sequence is TGTGCCAGCAGGGCGGGACGGTTGAACACTGAAGCTTTCTTT.

The J gene is TRBJ1-5, the V gene TRBV7-8, with D perhaps TRBD1 (6 bases). Trimming pared 2 bases from V and 3 bases from J, leaving 11 bases between. Germline values: CDR1 SGHVS, CDR2 FQNEAQ. The CDR3 spans 15 residues. DNA for the CDR3: TGTGCCAGCAGCTTAATGACAGGCTTCAATCAGCCCCAGCATTTT. Its translation: CASSLMTGFNQPQHF.

This clone came up a few times. The genes are TRBV3-1 (or the pseudogene TRBV3-2) and TRBJ1-3, with D perhaps TRBD1 (5 bases). Trimming left V 2 bases short and J 2 bases short, with 16 bases between. There are 17 residues in the CDR3. Germline V lookup: CDR1 LGHDT, CDR2 YNNKEL (reference sequence). The CDR3 DNA reads as TGTGCCAGCAGCCAATTTTCGGGGGTTTCCCCTGGAAACACCATATATTTT. Translated, it gives CASSQFSGVSPGNTIYF.

The genes are TRBV7-3 and TRBJ2-7, with 9 bases identical to TRBD1. From germline, CDR1 is SGHTA and CDR2 FQGTGA. The CDR3 is made up of 14 amino acids. With V trimmed by 5 bases and J by 5 bases, 7 bases remained unmatched. The chain's CDR3 is CASSPDRGGNEQYF. In nucleotides, the CDR3 is TGTGCCAGCAGCCCGGACAGGGGTGGGAACGAGCAGTACTTC.

The chain uses TRBV5-1 and TRBJ1-6; 10 bases agree with TRBD1. There are 17 residues in the CDR3. CDR1 is SGHRS, CDR2 YFSETQ, per germline. Losses at the gene ends were 4 bases for V and 0 bases for J; bases not matched to a gene: 4. The CDR3 region is CASSPGQGGSYNSPLHF. CDR3 DNA sequence: TGCGCCAGCAGCCCTGGACAGGGGGGCTCCTATAATTCACCCCTCCACTTT.

This chain connects TRBV27 to TRBJ1-1; 11 positions match TRBD1. Trimming took 5 bases from V and 0 from J; bases not matched to a gene: 8. Germline V gene data show CDR1 as MNHEY and CDR2 as SMNVEV (reference sequence). The CDR3 runs to 17 residues. This CDR3 reads CASSLLGQGVVNTEAFF. The CDR3 bases are TGTGCCAGCAGTCTCCTGGGACAGGGGGTGGTGAACACTGAAGCTTTCTTT.

CDR3 amino acids: CASSLLARGPAKNIQYF. The CDR3 region has the DNA TGTGCCAGCAGCTTACTCGCGCGGGGACCCGCCAAAAACATTCAGTACTTC. The chain uses TRBV13 and TRBJ2-4, with D possibly TRBD2 on 6 matching bases. Per germline, CDR1 PRHDT and CDR2 FYEKMQ (reference sequence). With 2 bases removed from V and 1 base from J, the gap between germline ends came to 15 bases. This CDR3 is built from 17 residues.